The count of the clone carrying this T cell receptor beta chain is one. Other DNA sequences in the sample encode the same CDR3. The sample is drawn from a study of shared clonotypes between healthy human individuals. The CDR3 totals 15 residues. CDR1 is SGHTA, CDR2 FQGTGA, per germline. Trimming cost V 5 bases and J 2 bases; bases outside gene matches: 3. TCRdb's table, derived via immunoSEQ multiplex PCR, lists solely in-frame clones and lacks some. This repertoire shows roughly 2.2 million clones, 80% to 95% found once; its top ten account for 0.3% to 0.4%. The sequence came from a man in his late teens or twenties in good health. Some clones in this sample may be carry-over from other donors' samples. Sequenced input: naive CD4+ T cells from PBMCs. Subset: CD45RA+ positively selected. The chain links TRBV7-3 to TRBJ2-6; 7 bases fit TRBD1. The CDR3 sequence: CASSRDRAGANVLTF. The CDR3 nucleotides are TGTGCCAGCAGCCGAGACAGGGCTGGGGCCAACGTCCTGACTTTC.